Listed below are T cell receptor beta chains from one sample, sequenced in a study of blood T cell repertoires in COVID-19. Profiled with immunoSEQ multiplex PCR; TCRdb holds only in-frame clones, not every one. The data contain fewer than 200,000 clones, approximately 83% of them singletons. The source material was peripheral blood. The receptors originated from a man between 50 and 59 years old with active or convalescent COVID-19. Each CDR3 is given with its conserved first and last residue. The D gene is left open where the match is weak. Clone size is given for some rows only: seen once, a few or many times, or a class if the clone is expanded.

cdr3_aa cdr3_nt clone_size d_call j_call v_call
CASSKRDFQRASNQPQHF TGTGCCAGCAGCAAACGAGACTTTCAGCGGGCAAGCAATCAGCCCCAGCATTTT - - TRBJ1-5 TRBV21-1
CASSFSGSGNTIYF TGTGCCAGCAGCTTCTCAGGCTCTGGAAACACCATATATTTT - - TRBJ1-3 TRBV5-6
CASSQDLGTSGAKAYEQYF TGTGCCAGCAGCCAAGATTTGGGGACTAGCGGGGCTAAGGCCTACGAGCAGTACTTC - TRBD2 TRBJ2-7 TRBV4-2
CASSPGQGSTEAFF TGTGCCAGCAGCCCCGGACAGGGGAGCACTGAAGCTTTCTTT - TRBD1 TRBJ1-1 TRBV7-3
CASSLSGLAASEQFF TGTGCCAGCAGTTTGAGTGGACTAGCGGCCAGTGAGCAGTTCTTC - TRBD2 TRBJ2-1 TRBV27
CASSVGQLNNEQFF TGTGCCAGCAGCGTAGGACAGCTTAACAATGAGCAGTTCTTC - - TRBJ2-1 TRBV9
CASSLASGGASYEQYF TGTGCCAGCAGCTTGGCGAGCGGGGGGGCATCCTACGAGCAGTACTTC - TRBD2 TRBJ2-7 TRBV5-4
CASSQVGTRQETQYF TGTGCCAGCAGCCAAGTCGGGACTAGACAAGAGACCCAGTACTTC once TRBD2 TRBJ2-5 TRBV14
CATSVGGSSNQPQHF TGTGCCACCAGTGTGGGGGGATCTAGCAATCAGCCCCAGCATTTT - - TRBJ1-5 TRBV24-1
CASRILAGDTGELFF TGTGCCAGCAGGATACTAGCGGGAGACACCGGGGAGCTGTTTTTT - TRBD2 TRBJ2-2 TRBV6-5
CASSQIPGQTSREAFF TGTGCCAGCAGTCAGATCCCGGGACAGACTTCCCGAGAAGCTTTCTTT - TRBD1 TRBJ1-1 TRBV6-2/TRBV6-3
CASSRGMSTDTQYF TGTGCCAGCAGTCGGGGTATGAGCACAGATACGCAGTATTTT - - TRBJ2-3 TRBV11-3
CASSQDSPTYNEQFF TGCGCCAGCAGCCAAGACTCCCCGACATACAATGAGCAGTTCTTC - - TRBJ2-1 TRBV4-1
CASSQEHSLTDTQYF TGTGCCAGCAGCCAAGAGCACAGCCTCACAGATACGCAGTATTTT - - TRBJ2-3 TRBV14
CASRSLGGETEAFF TGTGCCAGCAGATCTCTAGGCGGGGAGACTGAAGCTTTCTTT - - TRBJ1-1 TRBV6-5
CASTPDSGEGYTF TGTGCCAGCACCCCGGACTCGGGGGAGGGCTACACCTTC - - TRBJ1-2 TRBV2
CASRAGLNNEQFF TGTGCCAGTAGGGCGGGACTAAACAATGAGCAGTTCTTC - TRBD2 TRBJ2-1 TRBV19
CASSPAGGTDTQYF TGTGCCAGTAGTCCGGCAGGGGGCACAGATACGCAGTATTTT - - TRBJ2-3 TRBV19
CASSLGGGGRQKNIQYF TGTGCCAGCAGCTTAGGAGGAGGGGGCCGCCAAAAAAACATTCAGTACTTC few - TRBJ2-4 TRBV7-2
CASSQVLQGIDYGYTF TGCGCCAGCAGCCAAGTGCTTCAGGGGATTGACTATGGCTACACCTTC - - TRBJ1-2 TRBV4-1
CASSSGTTSGNTIYF TGTGCCAGCAGCTCCGGGACAACCTCTGGAAACACCATATATTTT - - TRBJ1-3 TRBV5-5
CASNLGHSNSPLHF TGTGCCAGCAATCTAGGACATAGCAATTCACCCCTCCACTTT - - TRBJ1-6 TRBV11-2
CASSWGTGVSYEQYF TGCGCCAGCAGCTGGGGGACAGGGGTCTCCTACGAGCAGTACTTC once TRBD1 TRBJ2-7 TRBV5-1
CATSDKGIRSNEQFF TGTGCCACCAGTGATAAGGGGATAAGGAGCAATGAGCAGTTCTTC - - TRBJ2-1 TRBV24-1
CASRGQGYNSPLHF TGTGCCAGCAGAGGACAGGGATATAATTCACCCCTCCACTTT once TRBD1 TRBJ1-6 TRBV25-1
CASSLSQRGAQETQYF TGTGCCAGCAGTTTGAGCCAGCGGGGGGCCCAAGAGACCCAGTACTTC - TRBD2 TRBJ2-5 TRBV28
CASSLSDRGVETQYF TGTGCCAGCAGCTTATCCGACAGGGGAGTTGAGACCCAGTACTTC - TRBD1 TRBJ2-5 TRBV11-1
CASSSSTGQSWNEQFF TGTGCCAGCAGCTCGTCCACGGGACAGTCTTGGAATGAGCAGTTCTTC - TRBD1 TRBJ2-1 TRBV5-4
CASSDTRFNEQFF TGCGCCAGCAGTGATACTAGATTCAATGAGCAGTTCTTC - - TRBJ2-1 TRBV10-2
CATSDPGQENYEQYF TGTGCCACCAGTGATCCGGGACAGGAGAACTACGAGCAGTACTTC - TRBD1 TRBJ2-7 TRBV24-1
CATSIVGTTNEKLFF TGTGCCACCAGCATCGTCGGGACAACTAATGAAAAACTGTTTTTT - - TRBJ1-4 TRBV15
CASWGDSPNSPLHF TGTGCCAGTTGGGGCGACAGTCCGAATTCACCCCTCCACTTT - - TRBJ1-6 TRBV19